The TCR beta chain under discussion was sequenced for a study of T-cell memory formation after mild COVID-19. TCRdb re-analysed the 5' RACE reads in MiXCR, keeping a single row per CDR3 protein. The profile shows about 190,000 distinct CDR3 sequences, roughly 18% of them singletons. This clonotype was seen at least ten times. V dropped 5 bases and J dropped 7; count of bases not matched to a gene: 7. CDR1 and CDR2 from the germline V gene are SEHNR and FQNEAQ (reference sequence). There are 13 residues in the CDR3. The chain has TRBV7-9 and TRBJ1-1; 7 bases line up with TRBD1. Sequences were obtained from PBMCs or a T cell subset sorted from them (not recorded which). The clonotype originates from an adult woman who had mild COVID-19 (a few samples of this study predate the infection). Cell type and time point are not known. The CDR3, as DNA: TGTGCCAGCAGCCCAACAGGGGCGAGTGAAGCTTTCTTT. This translates into CASSPTGASEAFF.